The 23 T cell receptor beta chains in this list originate from one sample, sequenced in a study of blood T cell repertoires in COVID-19. Method: immunoSEQ multiplex PCR; TCRdb's copy keeps in-frame clones and lacks some. The sample records 25,000 to 30,000 clones, about 84% being singletons. Sequencing was carried out using peripheral blood. The receptors come from a woman aged 55-69 years with acute or convalescent COVID-19.

This clone turned up a few times. The V call is TRBV10-1, the J call TRBJ1-3, with a possible D match to TRBD1 (5 bases). Germline V CDR1 and CDR2: WNHNN, SYGVQD (reference sequence). The V and J ends lost 1 base and 0 bases respectively, with 10 bases between them. The CDR3 runs 16 residues. CDR3: CASSEYGGYSGNTIYF. CDR3 DNA: TGCGCCAGCAGTGAGTACGGGGGGTACTCTGGAAACACCATATATTTT.

The chain links TRBV4-1 to TRBJ2-1; TRBD2 agrees at 9 bases. The ends lost 4 bases at V and 9 bases at J; junction bases unmatched: 7. The CDR3 runs to 14 residues. Germline V gene sequence: CDR1 MGHRA, CDR2 YSYEKL. The CDR3 DNA reads as TGCGCCAGCAGCCCCGGGACTAGCCGGGGTGAGCAGTTCTTC. It encodes CASSPGTSRGEQFF.

The rearrangement uses TRBV24-1 and TRBJ2-5; 8 bases line up with TRBD1. Germline V CDR1 and CDR2: KGHDR, SFDVKD. V trimming: 4 bases; J trimming: 6 bases; junction bases outside the gene matches: 12. The CDR3 is 16 amino acids. The CDR3: CATSDPGAGGLQTQYF. The CDR3 DNA sequence: TGTGCCACCAGTGACCCGGGAGCAGGGGGCTTACAGACCCAGTACTTC.

The V call is TRBV19, the J call TRBJ2-1; TRBD1 agrees at 7 bases. CDR3 length: 15 residues. Trimming at V came to 10 bases and at J to 6 bases, leaving 15 bases not matched to a gene. The V gene's germline CDR1 is LNHDA and CDR2 SQIVND (reference sequence). The chain's CDR3 is CATKTGQERGNEQFF. The CDR3 region has the DNA TGTGCCACCAAGACCGGACAGGAGAGGGGCAATGAGCAGTTCTTC.

With respect to this clone: Sequence at one end of the junction differs from germline and may be a read error. The CDR3, as DNA: TGCAGTGCCAGTACCGGGTCCCTCGCCTTCTTC. Protein sequence: CSASTGSLAFF. The chain combines TRBV20-1 with TRBJ1-2; no reliable D call. The CDR3 is 11 residues long. Germline V lookup: CDR1 DFQATT, CDR2 SNEGSKA (reference sequence).

The chain joins TRBV7-3 to TRBJ2-3, with 8 bases fitting TRBD1. This CDR3 spans 16 amino acids. The V gene's germline CDR1 is SGHTA and CDR2 FQGTGA. Trimming at V came to 4 bases and at J to 1 base, leaving 7 bases not matched to a gene. The CDR3 is CASSSYGQGRTDTQYF. Here the CDR3 DNA reads TGTGCCAGCAGCTCATATGGACAGGGTCGCACAGATACGCAGTATTTT.

J is TRBJ2-3 and V is TRBV30; D is possibly TRBD2 (6 bases). Trimming removed 3 bases from V and 8 bases from J, with 12 bases in between. Germline assignment: CDR1 GTSNPN and CDR2 SVGIG (reference sequence). The CDR3 runs to 12 residues. CDR3 sequence (DNA): TGTGCCTGGAGACCTCCGCGGGGTACGCAGTATTTT. Protein sequence: CAWRPPRGTQYF.

The chain uses TRBV5-1 and TRBJ2-1; D is perhaps TRBD2 (7 bases). The CDR3 spans 14 residues. V was trimmed by 5 bases and J by 5 bases, leaving 14 bases between them. Germline CDR1 SGHRS, CDR2 YFSETQ. CDR3 sequence reads: CASRWGGFDNEQFF. For the CDR3, the DNA is TGCGCCAGCAGGTGGGGGGGCTTTGACAATGAGCAGTTCTTC.

The rearrangement joins TRBV6-1 to TRBJ2-2; D is undetermined. Germline-derived CDR1 and CDR2 are MNHNS and SASEGT. The CDR3 spans 15 residues. V lost 1 base and J lost 0, with 6 bases in between. This CDR3 reads CASSEVGSNTGELFF. The CDR3 DNA is TGTGCCAGCAGTGAAGTGGGCTCGAACACCGGGGAGCTGTTTTTT.

This chain connects TRBV4-2 to TRBJ2-5; TRBD1 is a possible D gene (6 bases). The CDR3 is made up of 18 amino acids. The germline gives CDR1 LGHNA, CDR2 YNFKEQ. V was pared by 1 base and J by 5 bases, with 23 bases between. The CDR3 region has the DNA TGTGCCAGCAGCCAAGGGGTTCGGGACATCCCATCTTGGGAGACCCAGTACTTC. Translating gives CASSQGVRDIPSWETQYF.

The genes are TRBV19 and TRBJ2-1, with 9 bases matching TRBD1. The trim removed 6 bases at V and 9 bases at J, leaving 9 bases unmatched. This CDR3 is 14 amino acids long. In germline, CDR1 is LNHDA, CDR2 SQIVND (reference sequence). CDR3 sequence: CASRGTGISSEQFF. DNA of the CDR3: TGTGCCAGTAGGGGGACAGGGATTAGTAGTGAGCAGTTCTTC.

The CDR3 DNA follows: TGCGCCAGCAGCCCACAGGGAACCGCTGAAGCTTTCTTT. This encodes CASSPQGTAEAFF. This rearrangement joins TRBV5-1 to TRBJ1-1; the D gene is possibly TRBD1 (6 bases). Germline V lookup: CDR1 SGHRS, CDR2 YFSETQ. The CDR3 totals 13 residues. V was clipped by 4 bases and J by 6 bases, with 13 bases between them.

V is TRBV2 and J is TRBJ2-1; TRBD2 is a possible D gene (5 bases). Trimming shortened V by 5 bases and J by 16 bases, and 18 bases separated the two germline ends. The germline gives CDR1 SNHLY, CDR2 FYNNEI. The CDR3 loop spans 12 amino acids. The CDR3 DNA follows: TGTGCCAGCAGTAGCCAGGACTCCCGCCGTTTCTTC. Amino acid sequence: CASSSQDSRRFF.

This chain uses TRBV3-1 (or the pseudogene TRBV3-2) with TRBJ2-1, with no clear D. Germline V gives CDR1 LGHDT, CDR2 YNNKEL (reference sequence). The CDR3 has 14 residues. The V end lost 0 bases, the J end lost 6 bases, and 9 bases lay between the germline ends. The CDR3 loop reads CASSQDSRANEQFF. CDR3 nucleotides: TGTGCCAGCAGCCAAGATAGTAGAGCCAATGAGCAGTTCTTC.

This chain uses TRBV29-1 with TRBJ1-4; a weak D match, TRBD1 (6 bases). V was clipped by 4 bases and J by 5 bases, with 11 bases between them. The length of the CDR3 is 13 residues. CDR1 is SQVTM and CDR2 is ANQGSEA in the germline V gene. The CDR3 DNA follows: TGCAGCGTTGGGGGGCCAGGGAATGAAAAACTGTTTTTT. It yields the protein CSVGGPGNEKLFF.

V usage is TRBV11-1 and J usage is TRBJ2-1, with D tentatively TRBD1 (6 bases). Trimming stripped 8 bases from V and 9 bases from J, with 20 bases between. Germline values: CDR1 SGHAT, CDR2 FQDESV (reference sequence). This CDR3 is built from 14 residues. The CDR3 DNA sequence: TGTGCCAGCGTAGGGGACACTGTTCCTAGTGAGCAGTTCTTC. Residues: CASVGDTVPSEQFF.

The chain carries TRBV6-5 and TRBJ2-1; tentative D call: TRBD2 (6 bases). Trimming shortened V by 6 bases and J by 0 bases, and 9 bases separated the two germline ends. Germline V gene data show CDR1 as MNHEY and CDR2 as SVGAGI. The CDR3 is made up of 14 amino acids. This chain's CDR3 is CASREGLSYNEQFF. DNA of the CDR3: TGTGCCAGCAGGGAGGGGCTCTCCTACAATGAGCAGTTCTTC.

This clone was seen only a few times. The rearrangement joins TRBV4-2 to TRBJ1-5; D is ambiguous. Trimming stripped 0 bases from V and 3 bases from J, with 15 bases between. The germline V gene encodes CDR1 LGHNA and CDR2 YNFKEQ. The CDR3 is made up of 17 amino acids. CDR3 nucleotides: TGTGCCAGCAGCCAAGACGTCCGCAGGCTTGACAATCAGCCCCAGCATTTT. Translated: CASSQDVRRLDNQPQHF.

V and J are TRBV6-6 and TRBJ1-1; D perhaps matches TRBD1 (5 bases). The V gene's germline CDR1 is MNHNY and CDR2 SVGAGI (reference sequence). This CDR3 comprises 15 residues. V dropped 0 bases and J dropped 4 bases, with 12 bases sitting between them. The CDR3 sequence is CASSYSQGLGTEAFF. CDR3 DNA: TGTGCCAGCAGTTACTCGCAGGGACTTGGCACTGAAGCTTTCTTT.

J is TRBJ1-5 and V is TRBV25-1, with TRBD1 as a possible D gene (6 bases). V was cut by 4 bases and J by 2 bases, with 9 bases left in between. Germline CDR1 is MGHDK and CDR2 is SYGVNS. The CDR3 length is 14 residues. CDR3 protein: CASSVRTGNQPQHF. For the CDR3, the DNA is TGTGCCAGCAGTGTCCGGACAGGCAATCAGCCCCAGCATTTT.

The J gene is TRBJ2-7, the V gene TRBV18, with TRBD1 matching 8 bases. Germline CDR1 KGHSH, CDR2 LQKENI. The V and J ends lost 4 bases and 0 bases, in that order; junction bases with no gene match: 8. The CDR3 runs 16 residues. CDR3 protein: CASSRGTGSSSYEQYF. The DNA of the CDR3 is TGTGCCAGCTCACGCGGGACAGGATCGAGCTCCTACGAGCAGTACTTC.

The chain couples TRBV3-1 (or the pseudogene TRBV3-2) to TRBJ1-1; TRBD1 aligns across 7 bases. Germline CDR1 is LGHDT and CDR2 is YNNKEL (reference sequence). J lost 1 base, V lost 4 bases, and 6 bases had no gene match. The CDR3 has 15 amino acids. CDR3 bases: TGTGCCAGCAGCCTTCAGGGACAGCCGAACACTGAAGCTTTCTTT. Its translation is CASSLQGQPNTEAFF.

J is TRBJ1-4 and V is TRBV7-8; unclear D gene. The CDR3 consists of 14 residues. Germline CDR1 and CDR2: SGHVS and FQNEAQ. Trimming took off 4 bases at V and 6 bases at J, with 12 bases between the two ends. CDR3 nucleotide sequence: TGTGCCAGCAGCTCGGGAGATGAAGATGAAAAACTGTTTTTT. It codes for CASSSGDEDEKLFF.